A single sample gave rise to the 26 T cell receptor beta chains below, sequenced in a study of regulatory T cells in long-lasting Graves disease. Assembly of TCR beta libraries relied on iRepertoire HTBI primers together with Arm-PCR of CDR3 regions. TCRdb re-called the multiplex PCR reads with MiXCR, one entry per CDR3 protein. The table records nearly 350,000 distinct CDR3 sequences, about 18% of them present only once. The time point denotes: persistent/refractory GD, antithyroid drugs over 5 years with positive TRAb. PBMCs provided the RNA from which the TCR library was made. This specimen was peripheral blood mononuclear cells (PBMCs), taken when the disease was refractory, from a patient treated with antithyroid drugs. These receptors originate from a female donor with Graves disease.

This clonotype appeared many times. A read error may account for a junction end that differs from germline. This rearrangement joins TRBV5-1 to TRBJ1-1, with D maybe TRBD1 (6 bases). This CDR3 spans 13 amino acids. The V gene's germline CDR1 is SGHRS and CDR2 YFSETQ. CDR3 nucleotide sequence: TGTGCCAGCAGCTTAGGGGGAGGGACTGAAGCTTTCTTT. Translation: CASSLGGGTEAFF.

CDR3 nucleotide sequence: TGTGCCAGCAGCTCCGGGACAGGGGGTTTCCCCTACTTC. It is translated as CASSSGTGGFPYF. This chain uses TRBV13 with TRBJ2-5, with TRBD1 matching 11 bases. The junction had 9 bases not matched to a gene; V was cut back by 4 bases and J by 14 bases. Germline CDR1 reads PRHDT; CDR2 reads FYEKMQ (reference sequence). The CDR3 totals 13 residues.

About this clonotype itself: A much larger clone differs by one base, so this may be a read error. The chain uses TRBV6-2 or TRBV6-3 and TRBJ2-7; D gene unclear. Trimming took 6 bases from V and 6 from J, leaving 18 bases between them. The CDR3 sequence is 14 residues long. Per germline, CDR1 MNHEY and CDR2 SVGEGT. Written as DNA, the CDR3 is TGTGCCAGCAGCCCTTCAGGTTACACCTGCGAGCAGTACTTC. Its translation is CASSPSGYTCEQYF.

This clonotype was seen at least ten times. J is TRBJ1-6 and V is TRBV18, with a possible D match to TRBD1 (5 bases). Trimming removed 3 bases from V and 7 bases from J, with 13 bases in between. The V gene's germline CDR1 is KGHSH and CDR2 LQKENI. The CDR3 is 15 amino acids. The CDR3 loop reads CASSPFDSLNSPLHF. The CDR3 nucleotides read TGTGCCAGCTCACCCTTCGACAGCCTGAATTCACCCCTCCACTTT.

This clonotype has only a few counts. CDR3 sequence reads: CASSLTSGISTDTQYF. The CDR3 DNA sequence: TGTGCCAGCAGCTTAACGAGCGGAATAAGCACAGATACGCAGTATTTT. The chain uses TRBV7-3 and TRBJ2-3; tentative D call: TRBD2 (5 bases). Trimming removed 0 bases at V and 0 bases at J, with 10 bases between. Germline CDR1 is SGHTA and CDR2 is FQGTGA. This CDR3 is 16 amino acids long.

The chain employs TRBV7-8 and TRBJ2-7; D perhaps matches TRBD2 (6 bases). The V and J ends lost 5 bases and 3 bases respectively, with 17 bases between them. CDR1 is SGHVS and CDR2 is FQNEAQ in the germline V gene. This CDR3 is 15 amino acids long. The CDR3 region has the DNA TGTGCCAGCAGCGGGAGGTATGGGTCAGGCTACGAGCAGTACTTC. Protein sequence: CASSGRYGSGYEQYF.

This clonotype was counted ten times or more. The J gene is TRBJ1-6, the V gene TRBV5-1; 7 bases align to TRBD1. The V and J ends lost 2 bases and 9 bases, in that order; junction bases with no gene match: 5. The V gene's germline CDR1 is SGHRS and CDR2 YFSETQ. The CDR3 length is 14 residues. The CDR3 DNA follows: TGCGCCAGCAGCTTTCGACAGGGTGGTTCACCCCTCCACTTT. This codes for CASSFRQGGSPLHF.

This chain joins TRBV3-1 and TRBJ1-2; D is possibly TRBD1 (5 bases). Germline V CDR1 and CDR2: LGHDT, YNNKEL (reference sequence). CDR3 size: 14 residues. V gave up 0 bases and J gave up 3 bases, with 8 bases separating them. Written as DNA, the CDR3 is TGTGCCAGCAGCCAAGAGGGGACTCACTATGGCTACACCTTC. It translates to CASSQEGTHYGYTF.

This clonotype was counted many times. The V and J genes are TRBV6-1 and TRBJ1-2; 8 bases map to TRBD1. The germline gives CDR1 MNHNS, CDR2 SASEGT. The CDR3 sequence is 12 residues long. V lost 4 bases and J lost 10; bases outside the gene matches: 5. CDR3 amino acids: CASSGTGFAYTF. The CDR3 nucleotides read TGTGCCAGCAGTGGGACAGGGTTCGCCTACACCTTC.

V is TRBV18 and J is TRBJ2-3; D is ambiguous. CDR3 length equals 18 residues. V lost 0 bases, J lost 6 bases, and 22 bases lay in between. Germline-derived CDR1 and CDR2 are KGHSH and LQKENI. CDR3 sequence: CASSPPRARPKIRDTQYF. CDR3 nucleotides: TGTGCCAGCTCACCACCGAGAGCCAGACCAAAGATCAGGGATACGCAGTATTTT.

Many counts were recorded for this clonotype. V usage is TRBV6-1 and J usage is TRBJ1-5; D not certain. The CDR3 has 10 residues. The germline gives CDR1 MNHNS, CDR2 SASEGT. The V gene lost 8 bases and the J gene lost 4 bases, with 3 bases spanning the gap. The CDR3, as DNA: TGTGCCAGCGGGAATCAGCCCCAGCATTTT. Translated: CASGNQPQHF.

V gene TRBV11-2 combines with J gene TRBJ1-2, with TRBD1 identical over 7 bases. The ends lost 4 bases at V and 10 bases at J; junction bases unmatched: 6. Germline V gives CDR1 SGHAT, CDR2 FQNNGV. This CDR3 has 12 residues. The CDR3 is CASSSMGQNYTF. The CDR3 coding sequence is TGTGCCAGCAGCTCTATGGGACAGAACTACACCTTC.

This clonotype has only a few counts. The chain joins TRBV19 to TRBJ1-1; D may be TRBD1 (5 bases). Germline assignment: CDR1 LNHDA and CDR2 SQIVND (reference sequence). The CDR3 length is 15 residues. Trimming took 7 bases from V and 1 from J, leaving 16 bases between them. The CDR3 loop reads CASTNRTGQNTEAFF. The DNA for the CDR3 is TGTGCCAGTACTAACCGAACAGGTCAGAACACTGAAGCTTTCTTT.

This clonotype was counted many times. The CDR3 bases are TGTGCCAGCAGCCAAGATCTGTCAGGTATCTCCTACGAGCAGTACTTC. This translates into CASSQDLSGISYEQYF. V usage is TRBV3-1 and J usage is TRBJ2-7; D remains ambiguous. Germline lookup yields CDR1 LGHDT and CDR2 YNNKEL (reference sequence). V lost 0 bases and J lost 0, with 12 bases in between. The CDR3 runs to 16 residues.

This clonotype was observed a few times. This sequence joins TRBV24-1 and TRBJ1-6; TRBD1 might be the D (6 bases). Germline V gives CDR1 KGHDR, CDR2 SFDVKD. This CDR3 has 13 residues. V lost 5 bases to trimming and J lost 10 bases, with 11 bases between them. This CDR3 is CATSGGGRSPLHF. CDR3 nucleotides: TGTGCCACCAGTGGGGGGGGGCGATCACCCCTCCACTTT.

The chain is built from TRBV15 and TRBJ2-2, with D maybe TRBD1 (5 bases). V was shortened by 0 bases and J by 7 bases, with 9 bases between the two germline ends. Germline loops: CDR1 LNHNV, CDR2 YYDKDF (reference sequence). CDR3 size: 14 residues. The CDR3 coding sequence is TGTGCCACCAGCAGAGAGGGAACAGGCGGGGAGCTGTTTTTT. The encoded protein is CATSREGTGGELFF.

Ten or more counts support this clonotype. The chain couples TRBV27 to TRBJ1-1, with unresolved D. This CDR3 has 15 residues. V lost 0 bases to trimming and J lost 1 base, with 9 bases between them. Germline lookup yields CDR1 MNHEY and CDR2 SMNVEV (reference sequence). For the CDR3, the DNA is TGTGCCAGCAGTTTATCAGTAATTGGGAACACTGAAGCTTTCTTT. Translating it yields CASSLSVIGNTEAFF.

This clonotype was observed at least ten times. The chain recombines TRBV12-3 or TRBV12-4 with TRBJ2-5; 9 positions match TRBD1. This CDR3 spans 15 amino acids. Losses at the gene ends were 4 bases for V and 5 bases for J; bases not matched to a gene: 8. CDR3 nucleotide sequence: TGTGCCAGCAGTTACCCGGGACAGGGAATCGAGACCCAGTACTTC. Protein sequence: CASSYPGQGIETQYF.

The chain has TRBV28 and TRBJ2-1, with no clear D. V lost 5 bases to trimming and J lost 8 bases, with 13 bases between them. Per the germline V gene, CDR1 is MDHEN and CDR2 is SYDVKM. This CDR3 region has 13 residues. CDR3 amino acids: CASSPPWQDEQFF. CDR3 DNA sequence: TGTGCCAGCAGTCCGCCATGGCAGGATGAGCAGTTCTTC.

This clonotype was counted many times. J is TRBJ1-1 and V is TRBV28, with no clear D. CDR1 and CDR2 from the germline V gene are MDHEN and SYDVKM. CDR3 length: 12 residues. Trimming removed 3 bases from V and 4 bases from J, with 6 bases in between. The CDR3 DNA reads TGTGCCAGCAGTTTCGAGGTCACTGAAGCTTTCTTT. This gives the protein CASSFEVTEAFF.

The sample holds one count of this clonotype. V and J are TRBV28 and TRBJ2-3; TRBD1 matches 7 bases. The CDR3 spans 18 residues. Germline V gene lookup returns CDR1 MDHEN and CDR2 SYDVKM. Losses at the gene ends were 5 bases for V and 3 bases for J; bases not matched to a gene: 17. The CDR3 is CASSPNPGQTRWTDTQYF. DNA of the CDR3: TGTGCCAGCAGTCCTAACCCGGGACAGACAAGATGGACAGATACGCAGTATTTT.

This sequence joins TRBV7-2 and TRBJ1-3; D uncertain. The germline V gene has CDR1 SGHTA and CDR2 FQGNSA. The ends were cut back, 5 bases at V and 0 bases at J, with 14 bases in the middle. The length of the CDR3 is 16 residues. The CDR3 coding sequence is TGTGCCAGCAGCCTCGGAACCGGGTTCTCTGGAAACACCATATATTTT. It is translated as CASSLGTGFSGNTIYF.

The chain recombines TRBV12-5 with TRBJ1-2; 8 nucleotides align to TRBD1. The CDR3 has 16 residues. V trimming: 1 base; J trimming: 1 base; junction bases outside the gene matches: 5. Per the germline V gene, CDR1 is LGHNT and CDR2 is FRNRAP. CDR3 bases: TGTGCTAGTGGTTTGGGGACAGGGATGTTTAACTATGGCTACACCTTC. This encodes CASGLGTGMFNYGYTF.

V usage is TRBV24-1 and J usage is TRBJ1-5; TRBD1 aligns across 9 bases. After removal of 6 bases from V and 3 bases from J, the junction contained 5 bases not matched to a gene. The CDR3 runs 15 residues. Per germline, CDR1 KGHDR and CDR2 SFDVKD. The CDR3 here is CATSPGQGLNQPQHF. CDR3 in DNA: TGTGCCACCAGTCCGGGACAGGGACTCAATCAGCCCCAGCATTTT.

V gene TRBV30 combines with J gene TRBJ1-5; weak D call: TRBD1 (5 bases). V was pared by 5 bases and J by 3 bases, with 11 bases between. Germline V gene lookup returns CDR1 GTSNPN and CDR2 SVGIG (reference sequence). The CDR3 is 13 amino acids. The CDR3 sequence: CAWAQGFNQPQHF. CDR3 DNA: TGTGCCTGGGCCCAGGGTTTCAATCAGCCCCAGCATTTT.

This clonotype has a count of ten or more. The chain has TRBV12-3 or TRBV12-4 and TRBJ1-1, with D uncertain. V was trimmed by 6 bases and J by 8 bases, leaving 13 bases between them. The CDR3 covers 12 residues. The CDR3 DNA follows: TGTGCCAGCAGCCAAACCCCACCAGAAGCTTTCTTT. Its translation is CASSQTPPEAFF.